These 18 T cell receptor beta chains came from one sample sequenced in a study of T-cell memory formation after mild COVID-19. A single record per CDR3 protein comes from TCRdb applying MiXCR to the 5' RACE reads. This sample has over 70,000 distinct CDR3 sequences, with over 13% found just once. What was sequenced was PBMCs or a T cell subset sorted from them (not recorded which). The source of these receptors is a man aged 18 to 29 who had mild COVID-19 (a few samples of this study predate the infection). Cell type and time point are not known.

Many counts were recorded for this clonotype. V is TRBV4-2 and J is TRBJ1-5, with a tentative D call TRBD1 (6 bases). The CDR3 has 16 amino acids. The germline V and J ends were trimmed by 1 base and 4 bases, with 14 bases remaining between them. Germline V gives CDR1 LGHNA, CDR2 YNFKEQ. CDR3 loop: CASSQGETGLNQPQHF. The CDR3 DNA follows: TGTGCCAGCAGCCAAGGCGAAACAGGGTTAAATCAGCCCCAGCATTTT.

This clonotype was counted between two and nine times. The rearrangement uses TRBV7-2 and TRBJ2-1, with TRBD2 matching 15 bases. CDR1 and CDR2 (germline): SGHTA, FQGNSA. CDR3 length: 19 amino acids. V dropped 2 bases and J dropped 1; count of bases not matched to a gene: 6. The DNA of the CDR3 is TGTGCCAGCAGCTTAAGGACTAGCGGGGGGGCCAGGTCCTACAATGAGCAGTTCTTC. Amino acid sequence: CASSLRTSGGARSYNEQFF.

The rearrangement uses TRBV4-1 and TRBJ1-1, with a weak D call TRBD1 (5 bases). Germline V gene data show CDR1 as MGHRA and CDR2 as YSYEKL. The CDR3 contains 17 residues. Trimming left V 1 base short and J 1 base short, with 16 bases between. Here the CDR3 DNA reads TGCGCCAGCAGCCAAGGGGATGCCCTGGGGCAGAACACTGAAGCTTTCTTT. This translates into CASSQGDALGQNTEAFF.

This sequence joins TRBV11-2 and TRBJ1-1; a possible D gene is TRBD1 (6 bases). This CDR3 is 12 amino acids long. Trimming shortened V by 5 bases and J by 11 bases, and 15 bases separated the two germline ends. CDR1 is SGHAT and CDR2 is FQNNGV in the germline V gene. The CDR3 DNA follows: TGTGCCAGCAGCCGTGGCAGGGGAGCGGCTTTCTTT. It specifies CASSRGRGAAFF.

The table lists this clonotype with a few counts. The rearrangement uses TRBV7-2 and TRBJ1-1, with D unresolved. The CDR3 is 13 residues long. Germline V lookup: CDR1 SGHTA, CDR2 FQGNSA. V lost 2 bases and J 6 bases, leaving 10 bases between the germline ends. CDR3 loop: CASSLHRRAEAFF. In DNA, the CDR3 is TGTGCCAGCAGCTTACATAGGAGGGCTGAAGCTTTCTTT.

The chain employs TRBV12-3 or TRBV12-4 and TRBJ2-5; possibly TRBD1 for D (6 bases). This CDR3 has 15 amino acids. V gave up 5 bases and J gave up 5 bases, with 18 bases separating them. Here the CDR3 reads CASSLFNGQSETQYF. CDR3 nucleotide sequence: TGTGCCAGCAGTCTTTTCAACGGACAGTCCGAGACCCAGTACTTC.

V and J are TRBV29-1 and TRBJ1-2, with TRBD1 matching 8 bases. Trimming cost V 2 bases and J 4 bases; bases outside gene matches: 3. Germline V gene data show CDR1 as SQVTM and CDR2 as ANQGSEA. This CDR3 is 13 amino acids long. The CDR3 is CSVETGGSYGYTF. DNA of the CDR3: TGCAGCGTTGAAACAGGGGGAAGCTATGGCTACACCTTC.

The rearrangement uses TRBV27 and TRBJ2-3; D not certain. From germline, CDR1 is MNHEY and CDR2 SMNVEV (reference sequence). CDR3 length: 14 amino acids. Trimming left V 2 bases short and J 0 bases short, with 6 bases between. CDR3 coding DNA: TGTGCCAGCAGTTTAGACGTTAGCACAGATACGCAGTATTTT. Translation gives CASSLDVSTDTQYF.

This clonotype rates as medium-sized. The chain links TRBV7-6 to TRBJ2-2; D uncertain. V lost 1 base and J 3 bases, leaving 3 bases between the germline ends. The CDR3 is 13 amino acids. Germline lookup yields CDR1 SGHVS and CDR2 FNYEAQ. CDR3 bases: TGTGCCAGCAGCTTAGGGGACACCGGGGAGCTGTTTTTT. Translating it yields CASSLGDTGELFF.

The chain recombines TRBV12-3 or TRBV12-4 with TRBJ2-3; D call uncertain. Trimming left V 5 bases short and J 14 bases short, with 8 bases between. This CDR3 comprises 9 residues. The CDR3: CASSPPMYF. As DNA, the CDR3 is TGTGCCAGCAGTCCCCCCATGTATTTT.

In its sample, this clonotype was seen many times. This chain uses TRBV4-1 with TRBJ2-7, with a tentative D call TRBD1 (6 bases). Trimming took 3 bases from V and 3 from J, leaving 6 bases between them. The CDR3 runs to 12 residues. Germline CDR1 is MGHRA and CDR2 is YSYEKL. The CDR3, as DNA: TGCGCCAGCAGCCAGGACAGCTACGAGCAGTACTTC. Translated: CASSQDSYEQYF.

The chain joins TRBV4-1 to TRBJ1-2; no firm D call. Trimming stripped 0 bases from V and 0 bases from J, with 14 bases between. CDR3 length: 17 amino acids. Germline V gene sequence: CDR1 MGHRA, CDR2 YSYEKL. CDR3 sequence reads: CASSQDQWGATNYGYTF. The DNA for the CDR3 is TGCGCCAGCAGCCAAGACCAATGGGGAGCTACTAACTATGGCTACACCTTC.

This sequence joins TRBV6-5 and TRBJ2-6; D is tentatively TRBD1 or TRBD2 (5 bases each). The CDR3 contains 19 residues. The germline CDR1 and CDR2 sequences are MNHEY and SVGAGI. V was cut by 0 bases and J by 0 bases, with 15 bases left in between. The CDR3 protein is CASSYSRGTALSGANVLTF. The CDR3 region has the DNA TGTGCCAGCAGTTACTCGAGAGGGACGGCCCTCTCTGGGGCCAACGTCCTGACTTTC.

This rearrangement joins TRBV19 to TRBJ1-1; TRBD1 is a possible D gene (6 bases). V dropped 1 base and J dropped 4 bases, with 13 bases sitting between them. The CDR3 consists of 15 residues. Per germline, CDR1 LNHDA and CDR2 SQIVND (reference sequence). The CDR3 DNA sequence: TGTGCCAGTAGTATAGCCCCCCAAGGGGGCACTGAAGCTTTCTTT. Its translation is CASSIAPQGGTEAFF.

The sample holds a few counts of this clonotype. V is TRBV4-1 and J is TRBJ2-5; TRBD2 might be the D (7 bases). CDR3 length: 16 residues. V was cut by 4 bases and J by 1 base, with 16 bases left in between. Germline CDR1 and CDR2: MGHRA and YSYEKL. The CDR3 sequence: CASSLTRGGLQETQYF. DNA for the CDR3: TGCGCCAGCAGCCTTACAAGGGGGGGGCTCCAAGAGACCCAGTACTTC.

In this sample, this clonotype turned up many times. The chain is built from TRBV12-3 or TRBV12-4 and TRBJ2-3; the match to TRBD2 covers 7 bases. This CDR3 is built from 17 residues. V shed 3 bases, J shed 11 bases, and the junction held 20 bases outside the gene matches. This CDR3 is CASSFIPGATPRGWQYF. The CDR3 bases are TGTGCCAGCAGTTTTATCCCGGGTGCCACCCCGCGGGGGTGGCAGTATTTT.

This clonotype appeared a few times. V gene TRBV27 combines with J gene TRBJ1-1; D unclear. This CDR3 comprises 15 residues. Germline CDR1 reads MNHEY; CDR2 reads SMNVEV (reference sequence). The ends were cut back, 0 bases at V and 0 bases at J, with 8 bases in the middle. CDR3 sequence (DNA): TGTGCCAGCAGTTTATCGAAGGCATTGAACACTGAAGCTTTCTTT. It specifies CASSLSKALNTEAFF.

This clonotype was counted only a few times. The V gene is TRBV2, the J gene TRBJ2-7; the D gene is possibly TRBD2 (7 bases). Germline loops: CDR1 SNHLY, CDR2 FYNNEI. The CDR3 length is 13 residues. Trimming cost V 8 bases and J 4 bases, with 15 bases left between them. CDR3 nucleotide sequence: TGTGCCAGCGGGGGGGCAGGAGGGTACGAGCAGTACTTC. Residues: CASGGAGGYEQYF.